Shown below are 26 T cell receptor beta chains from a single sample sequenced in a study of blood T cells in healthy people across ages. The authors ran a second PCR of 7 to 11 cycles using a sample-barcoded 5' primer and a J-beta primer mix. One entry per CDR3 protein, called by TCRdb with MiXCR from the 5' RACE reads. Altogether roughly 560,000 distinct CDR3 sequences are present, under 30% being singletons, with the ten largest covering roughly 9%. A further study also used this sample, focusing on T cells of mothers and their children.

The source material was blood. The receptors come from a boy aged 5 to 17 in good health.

CDR3: CASSLDRTDLHEQYF. The CDR3 DNA reads as TGTGCCAGCAGCTTAGACCGGACGGACCTCCACGAGCAGTACTTC. The chain is built from TRBV11-2 and TRBJ2-7; D is uncertain. The germline V and J ends were trimmed by 0 bases and 5 bases, with 14 bases remaining between them. The CDR3 is made up of 15 amino acids. CDR1 is SGHAT, CDR2 FQNNGV, per germline. Together with reference TRBV11-2 and TRBJ2-7, the CDR3 gives the full variable domain: EAGVAQSPRYKIIEKRQSVAFWCNPISGHATLYWYQQILGQGPKLLIQFQNNGVVDDSQLPKDRFSAERLKGVDSTLKIQPAKLEDSAVYLCASSLDRTDLHEQYFGPGTRLTVT.

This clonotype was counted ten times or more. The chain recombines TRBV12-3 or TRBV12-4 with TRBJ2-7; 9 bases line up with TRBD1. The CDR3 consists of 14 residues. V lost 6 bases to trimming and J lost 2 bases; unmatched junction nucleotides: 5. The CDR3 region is CASSRDRVPYEQYF. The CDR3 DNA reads TGTGCCAGCAGCCGGGACAGGGTTCCCTACGAGCAGTACTTC.

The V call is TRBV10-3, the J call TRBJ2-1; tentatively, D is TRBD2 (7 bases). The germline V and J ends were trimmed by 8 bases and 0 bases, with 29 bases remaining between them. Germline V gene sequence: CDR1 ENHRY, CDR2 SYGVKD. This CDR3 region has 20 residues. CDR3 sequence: CAIGGTGGAFSPSSYNEQFF. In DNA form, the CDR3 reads TGTGCCATCGGGGGGACGGGGGGCGCGTTTTCCCCGAGCTCCTACAATGAGCAGTTCTTC.

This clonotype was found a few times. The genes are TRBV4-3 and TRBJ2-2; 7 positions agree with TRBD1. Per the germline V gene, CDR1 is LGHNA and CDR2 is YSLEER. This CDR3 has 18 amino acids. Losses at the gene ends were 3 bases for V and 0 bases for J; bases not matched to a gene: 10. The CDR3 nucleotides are TGCGCCAGCAGCCAGGACGACAGGGAAATAACGAACACCGGGGAGCTGTTTTTT. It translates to CASSQDDREITNTGELFF.

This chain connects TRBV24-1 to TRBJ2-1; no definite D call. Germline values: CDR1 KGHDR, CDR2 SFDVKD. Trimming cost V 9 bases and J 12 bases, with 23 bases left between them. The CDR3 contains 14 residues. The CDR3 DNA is TGTGCCACCGGACCGGCGCTTCCACCGTACGGGCAGTTCTTC. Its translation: CATGPALPPYGQFF.

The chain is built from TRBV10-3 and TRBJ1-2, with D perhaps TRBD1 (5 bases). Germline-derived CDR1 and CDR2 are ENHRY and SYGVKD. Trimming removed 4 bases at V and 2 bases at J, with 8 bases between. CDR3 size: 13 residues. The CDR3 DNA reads TGTGCCATCAGTGGGCAGGGCAACTATGGCTACACCTTC. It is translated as CAISGQGNYGYTF.

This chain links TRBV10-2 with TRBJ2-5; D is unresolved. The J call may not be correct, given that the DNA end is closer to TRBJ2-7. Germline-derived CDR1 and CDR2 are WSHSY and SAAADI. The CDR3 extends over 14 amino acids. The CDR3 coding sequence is TGCGCCAGCAGGCAGGATCGAGCCTCCTACGAGCAGTACTTC. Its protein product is CASRQDRASYEQYF.

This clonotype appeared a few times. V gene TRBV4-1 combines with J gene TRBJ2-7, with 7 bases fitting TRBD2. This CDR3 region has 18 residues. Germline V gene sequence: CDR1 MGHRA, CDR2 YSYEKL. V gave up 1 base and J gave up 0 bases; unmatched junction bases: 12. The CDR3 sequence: CASSQVAGDASSSYEQYF. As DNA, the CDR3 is TGCGCCAGCAGCCAAGTTGCGGGGGACGCCTCGAGCTCCTACGAGCAGTACTTC.

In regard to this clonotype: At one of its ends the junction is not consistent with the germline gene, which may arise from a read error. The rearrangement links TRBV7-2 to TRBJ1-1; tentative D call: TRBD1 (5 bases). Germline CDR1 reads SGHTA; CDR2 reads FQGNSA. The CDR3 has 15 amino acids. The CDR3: CACSTRQFLNTEAFF. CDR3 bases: TGTGCCTGCAGCACGAGACAGTTTTTGAACACTGAAGCTTTCTTT.

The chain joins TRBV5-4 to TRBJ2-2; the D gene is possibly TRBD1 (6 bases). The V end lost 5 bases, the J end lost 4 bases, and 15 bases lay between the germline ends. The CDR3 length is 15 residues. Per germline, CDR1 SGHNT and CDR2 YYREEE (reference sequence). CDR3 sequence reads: CASRILGAATGELFF. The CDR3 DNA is TGTGCCAGCAGGATTTTGGGGGCCGCCACCGGGGAGCTGTTTTTT.

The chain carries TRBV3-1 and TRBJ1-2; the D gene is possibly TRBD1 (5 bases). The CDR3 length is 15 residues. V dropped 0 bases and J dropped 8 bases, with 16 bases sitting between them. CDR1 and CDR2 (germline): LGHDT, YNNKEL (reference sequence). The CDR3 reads CASSQDPGQGWGYTF. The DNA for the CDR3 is TGTGCCAGCAGCCAAGATCCAGGGCAGGGATGGGGCTACACCTTC.

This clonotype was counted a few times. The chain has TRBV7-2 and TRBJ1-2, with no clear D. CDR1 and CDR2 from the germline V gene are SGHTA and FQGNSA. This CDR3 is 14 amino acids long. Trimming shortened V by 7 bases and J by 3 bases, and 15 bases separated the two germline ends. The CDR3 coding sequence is TGTGCCAGCACCTACTCACGCGGGGACTATGGCTACACCTTC. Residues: CASTYSRGDYGYTF.

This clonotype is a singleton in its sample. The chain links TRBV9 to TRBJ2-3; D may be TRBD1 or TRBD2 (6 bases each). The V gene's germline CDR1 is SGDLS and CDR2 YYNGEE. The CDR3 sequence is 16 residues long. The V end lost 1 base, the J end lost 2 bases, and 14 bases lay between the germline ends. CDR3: CASSVSPGGNTDTQYF. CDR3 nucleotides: TGTGCCAGCAGCGTATCCCCCGGGGGCAACACAGATACGCAGTATTTT.

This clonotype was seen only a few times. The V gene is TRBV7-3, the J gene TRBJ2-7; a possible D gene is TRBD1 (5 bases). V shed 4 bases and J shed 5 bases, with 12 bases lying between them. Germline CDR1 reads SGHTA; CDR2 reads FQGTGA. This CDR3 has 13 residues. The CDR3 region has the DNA TGTGCCAGCAGCTGGCAGGCCAGGGACGAGCAGTACTTC. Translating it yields CASSWQARDEQYF. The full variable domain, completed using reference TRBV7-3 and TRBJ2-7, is GAGVSQTPSNKVTEKGKYVELRCDPISGHTALYWYRQSLGQGPEFLIYFQGTGAADDSGLPNDRFFAVRPEGSVSTLKIQRTERGDSAVYLCASSWQARDEQYFGPGTRLTVT.

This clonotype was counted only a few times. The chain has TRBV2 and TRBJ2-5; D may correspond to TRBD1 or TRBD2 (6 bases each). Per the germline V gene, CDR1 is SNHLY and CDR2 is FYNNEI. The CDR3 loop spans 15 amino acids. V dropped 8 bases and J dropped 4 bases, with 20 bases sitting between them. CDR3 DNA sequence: TGTGCCAGCTCTCCGATGCTGGGGGGCACAGAGACCCAGTACTTC. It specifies CASSPMLGGTETQYF.

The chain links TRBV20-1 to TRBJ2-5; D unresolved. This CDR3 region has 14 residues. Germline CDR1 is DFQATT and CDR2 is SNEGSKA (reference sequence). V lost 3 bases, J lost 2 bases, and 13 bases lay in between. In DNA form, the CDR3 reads TGCAGTGCTAGCCCCGCCCGAATTCAAGAGACCCAGTACTTC. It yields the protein CSASPARIQETQYF.

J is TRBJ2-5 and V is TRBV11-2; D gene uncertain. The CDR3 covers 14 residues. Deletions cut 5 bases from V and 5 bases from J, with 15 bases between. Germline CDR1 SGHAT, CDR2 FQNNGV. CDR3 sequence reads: CASSHDNGAETQYF. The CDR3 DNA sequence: TGTGCCAGCAGCCATGATAATGGAGCGGAGACCCAGTACTTC.

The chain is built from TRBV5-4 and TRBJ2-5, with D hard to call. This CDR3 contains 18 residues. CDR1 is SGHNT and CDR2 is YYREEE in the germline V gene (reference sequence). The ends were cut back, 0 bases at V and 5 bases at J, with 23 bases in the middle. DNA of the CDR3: TGTGCCAGCAGCTTGGATTTAGATAGGGTCCGGGTACAGGAGACCCAGTACTTC. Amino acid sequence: CASSLDLDRVRVQETQYF.

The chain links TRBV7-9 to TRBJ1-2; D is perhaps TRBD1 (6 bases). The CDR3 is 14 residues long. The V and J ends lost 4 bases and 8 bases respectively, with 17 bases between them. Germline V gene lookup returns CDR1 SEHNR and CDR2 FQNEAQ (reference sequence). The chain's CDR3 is CASSYNTGLGGYTF. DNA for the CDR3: TGTGCCAGCAGCTATAACACAGGGTTGGGGGGCTACACCTTC.

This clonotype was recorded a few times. CDR3 coding DNA: TGTGCCAGCAGCCTGACAGGGTTGGGAGGAAACACCATATATTTT. It translates to CASSLTGLGGNTIYF. The gene calls are TRBV7-2 and TRBJ1-3; TRBD1 matches 7 bases. The CDR3 has 15 residues. The germline gives CDR1 SGHTA, CDR2 FQGNSA. J lost 4 bases, V lost 5 bases, and 8 bases had no gene match.

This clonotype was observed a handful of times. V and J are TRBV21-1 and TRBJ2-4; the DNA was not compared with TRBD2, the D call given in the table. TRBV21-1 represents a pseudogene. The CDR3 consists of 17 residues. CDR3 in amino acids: CASRQISGRAPKNIQYF. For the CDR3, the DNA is TGTGCCAGCCGTCAGATTAGCGGGAGGGCCCCCAAAAACATTCAGTACTTC.

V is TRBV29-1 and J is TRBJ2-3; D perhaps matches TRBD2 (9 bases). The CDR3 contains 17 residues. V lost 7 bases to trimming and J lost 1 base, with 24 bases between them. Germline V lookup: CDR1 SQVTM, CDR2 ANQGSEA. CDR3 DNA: TGCAGCGGCGTGGACAGGGACCGACTAGCGGGCACAGATACGCAGTATTTT. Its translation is CSGVDRDRLAGTDTQYF.

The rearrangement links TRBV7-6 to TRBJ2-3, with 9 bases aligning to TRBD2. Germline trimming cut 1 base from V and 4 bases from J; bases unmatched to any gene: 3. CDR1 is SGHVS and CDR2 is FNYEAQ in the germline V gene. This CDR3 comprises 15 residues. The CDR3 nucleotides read TGTGCCAGCAGCTTAGGCGGGGGGGCAGCAGATACGCAGTATTTT. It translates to CASSLGGGAADTQYF.

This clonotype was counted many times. The CDR3, as DNA: TGTGCCAGCCTTACAGGGGGCCTTCAAGAGACCCAGTACTTC. It specifies CASLTGGLQETQYF. The chain couples TRBV11-2 to TRBJ2-5, with 9 bases aligning to TRBD1. This CDR3 is 14 amino acids long. The J segment lost 2 bases and the V segment lost 8 bases, leaving 6 bases of the junction unmatched. Germline loops: CDR1 SGHAT, CDR2 FQNNGV.

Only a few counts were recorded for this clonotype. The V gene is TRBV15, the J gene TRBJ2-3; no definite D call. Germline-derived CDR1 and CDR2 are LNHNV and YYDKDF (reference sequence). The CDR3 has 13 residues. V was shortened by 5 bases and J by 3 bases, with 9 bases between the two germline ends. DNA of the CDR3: TGTGCCACCAGCGCCCTCCGGACAGATACGCAGTATTTT. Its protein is CATSALRTDTQYF.

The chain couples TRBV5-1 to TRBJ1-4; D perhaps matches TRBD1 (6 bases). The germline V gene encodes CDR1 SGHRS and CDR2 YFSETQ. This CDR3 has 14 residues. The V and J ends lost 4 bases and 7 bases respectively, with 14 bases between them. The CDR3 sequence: CASSRETGSEKLFF. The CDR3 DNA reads TGCGCCAGCAGCAGAGAGACAGGCAGTGAAAAACTGTTTTTT. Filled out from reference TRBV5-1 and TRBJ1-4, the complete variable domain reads KAGVTQTPRYLIKTRGQQVTLSCSPISGHRSVSWYQQTPGQGLQFLFEYFSETQRNKGNFPGRFSGRQFSNSRSEMNVSTLELGDSALYLCASSRETGSEKLFFGSGTQLSVL.